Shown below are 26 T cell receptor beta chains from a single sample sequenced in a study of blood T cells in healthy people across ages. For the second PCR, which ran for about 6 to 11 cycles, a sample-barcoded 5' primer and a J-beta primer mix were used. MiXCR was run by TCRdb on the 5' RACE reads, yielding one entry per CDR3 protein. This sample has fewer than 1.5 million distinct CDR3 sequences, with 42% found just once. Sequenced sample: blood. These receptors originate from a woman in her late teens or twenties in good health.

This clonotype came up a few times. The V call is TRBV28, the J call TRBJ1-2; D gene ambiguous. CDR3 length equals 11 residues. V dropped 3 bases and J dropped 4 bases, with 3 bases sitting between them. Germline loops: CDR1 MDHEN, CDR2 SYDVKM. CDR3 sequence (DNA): TGTGCCAGCAGTTTTGTCTATGGCTACACCTTC. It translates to CASSFVYGYTF.

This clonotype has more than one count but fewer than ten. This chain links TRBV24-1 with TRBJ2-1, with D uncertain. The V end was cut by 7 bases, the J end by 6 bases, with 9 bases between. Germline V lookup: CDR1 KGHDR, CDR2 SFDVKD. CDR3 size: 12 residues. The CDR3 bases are TGTGCCACCAGCCCGGGTTTCAATGAGCAGTTCTTC. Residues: CATSPGFNEQFF.

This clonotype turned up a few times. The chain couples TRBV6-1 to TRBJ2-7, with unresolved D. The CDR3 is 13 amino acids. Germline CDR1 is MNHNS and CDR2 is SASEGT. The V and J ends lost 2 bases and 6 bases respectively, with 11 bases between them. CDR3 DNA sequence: TGTGCCAGCAGTGAATTTCAAGGGATCGAGCAGTACTTC. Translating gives CASSEFQGIEQYF.

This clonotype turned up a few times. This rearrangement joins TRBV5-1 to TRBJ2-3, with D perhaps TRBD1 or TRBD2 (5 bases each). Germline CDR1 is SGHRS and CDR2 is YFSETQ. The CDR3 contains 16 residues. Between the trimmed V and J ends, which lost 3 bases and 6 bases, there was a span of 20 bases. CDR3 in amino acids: CASSSFSQGAGDTQYF. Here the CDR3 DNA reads TGCGCCAGCAGCTCATTCTCCCAGGGAGCAGGCGATACGCAGTATTTT.

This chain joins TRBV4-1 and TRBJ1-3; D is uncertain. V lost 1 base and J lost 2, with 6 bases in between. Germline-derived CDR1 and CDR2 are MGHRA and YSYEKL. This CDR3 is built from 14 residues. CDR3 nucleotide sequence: TGCGCCAGCAGCCAAGGGCCAGCTGGAAACACCATATATTTT. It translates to CASSQGPAGNTIYF.

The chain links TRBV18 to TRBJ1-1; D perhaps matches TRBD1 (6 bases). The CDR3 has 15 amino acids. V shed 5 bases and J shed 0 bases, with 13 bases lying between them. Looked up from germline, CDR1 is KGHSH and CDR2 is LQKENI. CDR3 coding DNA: TGTGCCAGCTCAAAGTCACAGGGTATGAACACTGAAGCTTTCTTT. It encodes CASSKSQGMNTEAFF.

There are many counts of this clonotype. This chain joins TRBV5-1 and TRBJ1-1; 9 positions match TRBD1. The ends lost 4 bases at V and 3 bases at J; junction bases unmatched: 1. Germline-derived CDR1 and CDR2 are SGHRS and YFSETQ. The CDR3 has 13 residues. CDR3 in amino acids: CASSRDRDTEAFF. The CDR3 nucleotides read TGCGCCAGCAGCCGGGACAGGGACACTGAAGCTTTCTTT. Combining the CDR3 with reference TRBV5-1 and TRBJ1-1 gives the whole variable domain KAGVTQTPRYLIKTRGQQVTLSCSPISGHRSVSWYQQTPGQGLQFLFEYFSETQRNKGNFPGRFSGRQFSNSRSEMNVSTLELGDSALYLCASSRDRDTEAFFGQGTRLTVV.

CDR3 DNA: TGTGCCAGCAGTTCCGGGGGACTAGCGGGGGCGAACACCGGGGAGCTGTTTTTT. It specifies CASSSGGLAGANTGELFF. This sequence joins TRBV28 and TRBJ2-2, with 14 nucleotides matching TRBD2. The ends lost 4 bases at V and 0 bases at J; junction bases unmatched: 4. The CDR3 has 18 residues. CDR1 and CDR2 (germline): MDHEN, SYDVKM.

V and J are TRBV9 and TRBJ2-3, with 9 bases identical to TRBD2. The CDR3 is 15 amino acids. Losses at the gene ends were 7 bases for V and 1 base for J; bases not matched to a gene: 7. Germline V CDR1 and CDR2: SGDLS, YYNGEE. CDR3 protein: CASAPRGGGTDTQYF. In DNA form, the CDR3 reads TGTGCCAGCGCCCCGCGGGGGGGCGGCACAGATACGCAGTATTTT.

CDR3 DNA: TGTGCCAGCAGCTTAGCGGCCAGAACCACCAATCAGCCCCAGCATTTT. Amino acid sequence: CASSLAARTTNQPQHF. The V gene is TRBV7-2, the J gene TRBJ1-5; D call uncertain. This CDR3 is 16 amino acids long. Germline-derived CDR1 and CDR2 are SGHTA and FQGNSA. Trimming took off 0 bases at V and 3 bases at J, with 12 bases between the two ends.

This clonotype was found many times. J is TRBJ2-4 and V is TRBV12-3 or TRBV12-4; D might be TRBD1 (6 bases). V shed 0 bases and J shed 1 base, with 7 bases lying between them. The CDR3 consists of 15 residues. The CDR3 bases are TGTGCCAGCAGTTTAGCGGGACACGCCAAAAACATTCAGTACTTC. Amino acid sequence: CASSLAGHAKNIQYF.

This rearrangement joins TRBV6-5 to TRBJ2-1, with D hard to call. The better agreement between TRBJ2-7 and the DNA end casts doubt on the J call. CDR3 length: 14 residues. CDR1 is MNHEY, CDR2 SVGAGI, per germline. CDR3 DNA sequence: TGTGCCAGCAGCCGCAAAAGCTCCTACAATGAGCAGTACTTC. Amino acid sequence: CASSRKSSYNEQYF.

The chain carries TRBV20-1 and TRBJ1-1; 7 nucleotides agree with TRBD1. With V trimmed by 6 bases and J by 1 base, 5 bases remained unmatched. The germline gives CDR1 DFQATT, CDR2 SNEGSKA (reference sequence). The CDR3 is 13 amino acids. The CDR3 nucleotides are TGCAGTGCCCACACAGGGGCGAACACTGAAGCTTTCTTT. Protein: CSAHTGANTEAFF.

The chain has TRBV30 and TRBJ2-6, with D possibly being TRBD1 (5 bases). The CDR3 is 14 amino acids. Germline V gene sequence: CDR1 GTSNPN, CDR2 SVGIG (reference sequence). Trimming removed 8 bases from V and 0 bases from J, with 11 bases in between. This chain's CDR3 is CAGSRVSGANVLTF. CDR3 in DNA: TGTGCCGGAAGCAGGGTCTCTGGGGCCAACGTCCTGACTTTC.

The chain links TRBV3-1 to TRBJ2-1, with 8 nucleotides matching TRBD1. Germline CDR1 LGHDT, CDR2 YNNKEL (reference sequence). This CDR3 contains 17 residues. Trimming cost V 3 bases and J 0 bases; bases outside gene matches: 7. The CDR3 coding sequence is TGTGCCAGCAGCCACCGATTAGGGACAGGCTCCTACAATGAGCAGTTCTTC. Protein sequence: CASSHRLGTGSYNEQFF.

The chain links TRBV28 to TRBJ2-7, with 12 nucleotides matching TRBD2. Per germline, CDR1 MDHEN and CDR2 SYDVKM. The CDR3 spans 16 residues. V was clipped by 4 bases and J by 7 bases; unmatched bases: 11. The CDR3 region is CASSSLTSGGQNEQYF. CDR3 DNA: TGTGCCAGCAGTTCCCTGACTAGCGGGGGTCAGAATGAGCAGTACTTC. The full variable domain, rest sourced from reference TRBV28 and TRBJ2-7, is DVKVTQSSRYLVKRTGEKVFLECVQDMDHENMFWYRQDPGLGLRLIYFSYDVKMKEKGDIPEGYSVSREKKERFSLILESASTNQTSMYLCASSSLTSGGQNEQYFGPGTRLTVT.

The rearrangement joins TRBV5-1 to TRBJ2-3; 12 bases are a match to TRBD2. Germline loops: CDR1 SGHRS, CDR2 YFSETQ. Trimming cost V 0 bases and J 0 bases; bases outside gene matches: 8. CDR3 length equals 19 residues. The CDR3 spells CASSLGLAGATFSTDTQYF. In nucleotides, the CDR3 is TGCGCCAGCAGCTTGGGACTAGCGGGGGCAACTTTTAGCACAGATACGCAGTATTTT.

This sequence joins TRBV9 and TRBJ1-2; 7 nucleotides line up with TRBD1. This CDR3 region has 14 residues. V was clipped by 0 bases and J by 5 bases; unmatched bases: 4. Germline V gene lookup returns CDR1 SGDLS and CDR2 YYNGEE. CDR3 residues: CASSVVRGEYGYTF. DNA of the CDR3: TGTGCCAGCAGCGTAGTCAGGGGGGAATATGGCTACACCTTC.

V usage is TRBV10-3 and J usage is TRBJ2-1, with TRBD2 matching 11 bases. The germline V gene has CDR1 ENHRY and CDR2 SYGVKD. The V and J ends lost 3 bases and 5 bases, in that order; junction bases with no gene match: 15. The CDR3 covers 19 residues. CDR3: CAISDPTSGRADTNNEQFF. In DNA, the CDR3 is TGTGCCATCAGTGACCCCACTAGCGGGAGAGCCGATACCAACAATGAGCAGTTCTTC.

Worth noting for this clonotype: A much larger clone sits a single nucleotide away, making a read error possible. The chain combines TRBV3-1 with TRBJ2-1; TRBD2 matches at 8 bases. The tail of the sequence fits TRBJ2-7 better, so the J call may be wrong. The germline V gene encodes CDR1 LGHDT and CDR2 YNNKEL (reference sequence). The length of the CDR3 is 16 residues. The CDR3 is CASSQVAGRTYNEQYF. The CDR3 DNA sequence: TGTGCCAGCAGCCAAGTAGCGGGGCGCACCTACAATGAGCAGTACTTC.

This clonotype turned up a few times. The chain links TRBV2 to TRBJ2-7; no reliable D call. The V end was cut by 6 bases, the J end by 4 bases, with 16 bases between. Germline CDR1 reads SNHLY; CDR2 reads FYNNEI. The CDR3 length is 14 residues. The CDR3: CASSQSQWGYEQYF. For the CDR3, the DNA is TGTGCCAGCAGCCAATCCCAGTGGGGATACGAGCAGTACTTC. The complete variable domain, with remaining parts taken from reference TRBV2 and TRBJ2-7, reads EPEVTQTPSHQVTQMGQEVILRCVPISNHLYFYWYRQILGQKVEFLVSFYNNEISEKSEIFDDQFSVERPDGSNFTLKIRSTKLEDSAMYFCASSQSQWGYEQYFGPGTRLTVT.

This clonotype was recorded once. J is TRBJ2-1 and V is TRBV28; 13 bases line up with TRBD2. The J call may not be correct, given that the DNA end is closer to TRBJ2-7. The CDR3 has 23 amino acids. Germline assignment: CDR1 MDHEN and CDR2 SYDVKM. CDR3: CASNSPGQGLPTSGGTFYNEQYF. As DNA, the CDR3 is TGTGCCAGCAACTCCCCCGGGCAGGGACTCCCGACTAGCGGGGGGACTTTTTACAATGAGCAGTACTTC.

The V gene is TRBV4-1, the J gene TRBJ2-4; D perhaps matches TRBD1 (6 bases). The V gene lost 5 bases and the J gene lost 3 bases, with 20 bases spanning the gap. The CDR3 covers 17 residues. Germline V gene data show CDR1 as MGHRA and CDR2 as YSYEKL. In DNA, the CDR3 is TGCGCCAGCAGCGAACAGGGTGGCCCCTTTGGCAAAAACATTCAGTACTTC. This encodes CASSEQGGPFGKNIQYF.

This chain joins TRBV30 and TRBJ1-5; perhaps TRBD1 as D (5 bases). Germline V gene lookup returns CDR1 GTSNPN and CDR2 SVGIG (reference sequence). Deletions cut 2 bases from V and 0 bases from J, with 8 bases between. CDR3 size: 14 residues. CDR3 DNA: TGTGCCTGGAGTCCGGGGCGTAGCAATCAGCCCCAGCATTTT. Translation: CAWSPGRSNQPQHF.

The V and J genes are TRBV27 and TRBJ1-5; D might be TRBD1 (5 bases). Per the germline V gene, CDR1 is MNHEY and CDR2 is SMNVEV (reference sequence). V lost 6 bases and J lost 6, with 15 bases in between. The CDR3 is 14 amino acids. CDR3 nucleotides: TGTGCCAGCAGCTTTGGGGCGGCAGGTCAGCCCCAGCATTTT. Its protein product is CASSFGAAGQPQHF.

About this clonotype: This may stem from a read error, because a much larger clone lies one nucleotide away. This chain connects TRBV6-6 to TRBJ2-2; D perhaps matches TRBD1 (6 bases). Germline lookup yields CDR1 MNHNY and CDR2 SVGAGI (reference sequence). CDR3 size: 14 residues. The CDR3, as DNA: TGTGTCAGCATGCAGGGGCCGGGCACCGGGGAGCTGTTTTTT. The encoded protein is CVSMQGPGTGELFF.